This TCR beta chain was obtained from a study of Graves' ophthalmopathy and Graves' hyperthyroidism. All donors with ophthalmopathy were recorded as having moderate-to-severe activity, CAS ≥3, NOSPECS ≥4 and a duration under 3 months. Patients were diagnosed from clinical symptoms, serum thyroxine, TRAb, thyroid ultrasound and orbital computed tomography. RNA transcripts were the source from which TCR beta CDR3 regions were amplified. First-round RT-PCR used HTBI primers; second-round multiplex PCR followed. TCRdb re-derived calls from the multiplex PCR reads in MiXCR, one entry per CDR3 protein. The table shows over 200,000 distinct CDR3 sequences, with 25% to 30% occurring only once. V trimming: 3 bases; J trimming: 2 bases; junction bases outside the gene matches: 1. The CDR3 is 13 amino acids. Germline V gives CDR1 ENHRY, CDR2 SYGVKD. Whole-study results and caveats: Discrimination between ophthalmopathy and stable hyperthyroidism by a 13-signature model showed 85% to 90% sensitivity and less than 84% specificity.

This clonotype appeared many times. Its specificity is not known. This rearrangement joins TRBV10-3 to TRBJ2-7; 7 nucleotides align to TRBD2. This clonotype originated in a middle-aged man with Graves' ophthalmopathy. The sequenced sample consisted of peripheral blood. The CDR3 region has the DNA TGTGCCATCAGTGACGGGAGGCCCTACGAGCAGTACTTC. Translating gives CAISDGRPYEQYF.